The sequence of this TCR beta chain was determined in a study of blood T cell repertoires in COVID-19. As for the study in general: From the United States, Italy and Spain came samples of acute and convalescent COVID-19. T cells, B-cell-depleted T cells, or PBMCs provided the cDNA or gDNA that served as material.

Generated by immunoSEQ multiplex PCR, the TCRdb table keeps only in-frame clones and is missing some. The sample includes approximately 200,000 clones, 88% of them seen just once. V gave up 8 bases and J gave up 5 bases, with 10 bases separating them. The CDR3 runs to 13 residues. Per germline, CDR1 SEHNR and CDR2 FQNEAQ (reference sequence). The TCR comes from a man between 65 and 85 years old with active or convalescent COVID-19. The rearrangement joins TRBV7-9 to TRBJ1-6; perhaps TRBD1 as D (6 bases). Sequencing input: peripheral blood. The CDR3 is CASRDIDNSPLHF. The CDR3 region has the DNA TGTGCCAGCCGGGACATCGATAATTCACCCCTCCACTTT.